These T cell receptor beta chains were read from a single sample in a study of metastatic and nonmetastatic thyroid tumors. TCRdb reprocessed the PCR reads using MiXCR. The table includes approximately 12,000 clones, 20% to 25% detected once. The source material was adjacent normal tissue. The receptors shown here come from a female donor with papillary thyroid cancer or a benign thyroid nodule (not recorded which). Some clones in this sample may be carry-over from other donors' samples. Each CDR3 is given with its conserved first and last residue. The D gene is left open where the match is weak. Clone sizes are given selectively: once, few, many, or a class where the clone is expanded.

v_call,j_call,d_call,clone_size,cdr3_nt,cdr3_aa
TRBV5-1,TRBJ1-6,NA,NA,TGCGCCAGCAGCTTGGCCGGAGGGGACGCTTCACCCATCCACTTT,CASSLAGGDASPIHF
TRBV11-2,TRBJ2-7,NA,large,TGTGCCAGCAGCCCCACGGGGTACGAGCAGTACTTC,CASSPTGYEQYF
TRBV3-1,TRBJ2-2,NA,once,TGTGCCAGCAGCCAGGGGGCAAACACCGGGGAGCTGGTTTTT,CASSQGANTGELVF
TRBV12-3/TRBV12-4,TRBJ2-5,TRBD2,NA,TGTGCCAGCACTTTAGGGGTCTTTTGGACTAGCGGGGCTAGGGAGACCCAATACTTC,CASTLGVFWTSGARETQYF
TRBV7-3,TRBJ2-5,TRBD1,many,TGTGCCAGCAGCCGGGACAGGGGCACCCAAGAGACCCAGTACTTC,CASSRDRGTQETQYF
TRBV20-1,TRBJ2-7,NA,many,TGCAGTGCTAGCTTCCAACAGGACCACGAGCAGTACTTC,CSASFQQDHEQYF
TRBV28,TRBJ2-7,NA,medium-sized,TGTGCCAGCAGCTCATACTACGAGCAGTACTTC,CASSSYYEQYF
TRBV7-6,TRBJ2-2,NA,many,TGTGCCAGCAGCTTAGGGACAAGAGGGAACACCGGGGAGCTGTTTTTT,CASSLGTRGNTGELFF
TRBV20-1,TRBJ1-2,TRBD1,medium-sized,TGCAGTGCTAACCGACAGGGGATCCATGGCTACACCTTC,CSANRQGIHGYTF
TRBV27,TRBJ2-2,NA,medium-sized,TGTGCCAGCAGTTTATCCAGCGCCGGGGAGCTGTTTTTT,CASSLSSAGELFF
TRBV2,TRBJ1-5,TRBD1,many,TGTGCCAGTAAAACACAGGGGGATGAGACTCAGCCCCAGCATTTT,CASKTQGDETQPQHF
TRBV12-3/TRBV12-4,TRBJ2-7,NA,few,TGTGCCAGCAGTAGTGGTACCGACTACGAGCAGTACTTC,CASSSGTDYEQYF
TRBV12-3/TRBV12-4,TRBJ2-5,TRBD2,many,TGTGCCAGCACTTTAGGGGGCTTTTGGACTAGCGGGGCTAGGGAGACCCAGTACTTC,CASTLGGFWTSGARETQYF
TRBV19,TRBJ1-1,TRBD1,NA,TGTGCCAGTAGTAACCAGGGGGCAAACACTGAAGCTTTCTTT,CASSNQGANTEAFF
TRBV15,TRBJ2-7,TRBD2,NA,TGTGCCACCAGCAGAGGGACTAGCGGAAACGAGCAGTACTTC,CATSRGTSGNEQYF
TRBV28,TRBJ2-5,NA,few,TGTGCCAGCATTCCTAACGGACCTACACGGAGAGAGACCCAGTACTTC,CASIPNGPTRRETQYF
TRBV24-1,TRBJ2-3,NA,many,TGTGCCACCAGTGACCCCAGGGCAAGCACAGATACGCAGTATTTT,CATSDPRASTDTQYF
TRBV11-2,TRBJ2-2,TRBD2,NA,TGTGCCAGCAGCCCTACCGGGACTAGCGGGAGGGCAAGGGCCGGGGAGCTGTTTTTT,CASSPTGTSGRARAGELFF
TRBV6-2/TRBV6-3,TRBJ1-5,NA,medium-sized,TGTGCCAGCAGGACCCCCGGAGTTTGGGGCAATCAGCCCCAGCATTTT,CASRTPGVWGNQPQHF
TRBV20-1,TRBJ2-1,TRBD2,medium-sized,TGCAGTGCCAAGACTAGCCCGAGCTCCTACAATGAGCAGTTCTTC,CSAKTSPSSYNEQFF
TRBV19,TRBJ1-1,NA,medium-sized,TGTGCCAGTAGTATATTGCAGGGAGGTACTGAAGCTTTCTTT,CASSILQGGTEAFF
TRBV29-1,TRBJ2-1,NA,many,TGCAGCGTTACCCGGATCGGGAATGAGCAGTTCTTC,CSVTRIGNEQFF
TRBV5-1,TRBJ1-4,NA,NA,TGCGCCAGCAGCTCTGGGGGCAGGACTAATGCAAAACTGTTTTTT,CASSSGGRTNAKLFF
TRBV6-2/TRBV6-3,TRBJ2-2,NA,few,TGTGCCAGCAGTTACGACAGTGGAACCGGGGAGCTGTTTTTT,CASSYDSGTGELFF
TRBV18,TRBJ2-5,NA,many,TGTGCCAGCTCACCAACCAGGGAAGAGACCCAGTACTTC,CASSPTREETQYF
TRBV7-9,TRBJ2-7,TRBD2,many,TGTGCCAGCAGCTTAGGGGACTACTCCTACGAGCAGTACTTC,CASSLGDYSYEQYF
TRBV6-5,TRBJ2-6,TRBD2,large,TGTGCCAGCAGTTACTCTGGTCTAGCGGGGGCTGGGGCCAACGTCCTGACTTTC,CASSYSGLAGAGANVLTF